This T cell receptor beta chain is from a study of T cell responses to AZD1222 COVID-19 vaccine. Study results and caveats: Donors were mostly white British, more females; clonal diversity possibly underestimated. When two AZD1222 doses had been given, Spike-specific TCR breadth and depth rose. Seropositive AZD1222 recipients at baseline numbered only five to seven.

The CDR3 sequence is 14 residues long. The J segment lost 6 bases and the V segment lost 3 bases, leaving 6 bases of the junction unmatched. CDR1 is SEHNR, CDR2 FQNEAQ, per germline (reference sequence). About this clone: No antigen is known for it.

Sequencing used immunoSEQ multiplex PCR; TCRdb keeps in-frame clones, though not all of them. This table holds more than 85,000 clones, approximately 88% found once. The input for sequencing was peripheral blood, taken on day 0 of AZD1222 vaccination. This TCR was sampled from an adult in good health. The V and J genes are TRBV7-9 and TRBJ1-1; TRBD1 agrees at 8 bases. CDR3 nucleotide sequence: TGTGCCAGCAGCTTTTCAGGGGGCAACGCTGAAGCTTTCTTT. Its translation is CASSFSGGNAEAFF.